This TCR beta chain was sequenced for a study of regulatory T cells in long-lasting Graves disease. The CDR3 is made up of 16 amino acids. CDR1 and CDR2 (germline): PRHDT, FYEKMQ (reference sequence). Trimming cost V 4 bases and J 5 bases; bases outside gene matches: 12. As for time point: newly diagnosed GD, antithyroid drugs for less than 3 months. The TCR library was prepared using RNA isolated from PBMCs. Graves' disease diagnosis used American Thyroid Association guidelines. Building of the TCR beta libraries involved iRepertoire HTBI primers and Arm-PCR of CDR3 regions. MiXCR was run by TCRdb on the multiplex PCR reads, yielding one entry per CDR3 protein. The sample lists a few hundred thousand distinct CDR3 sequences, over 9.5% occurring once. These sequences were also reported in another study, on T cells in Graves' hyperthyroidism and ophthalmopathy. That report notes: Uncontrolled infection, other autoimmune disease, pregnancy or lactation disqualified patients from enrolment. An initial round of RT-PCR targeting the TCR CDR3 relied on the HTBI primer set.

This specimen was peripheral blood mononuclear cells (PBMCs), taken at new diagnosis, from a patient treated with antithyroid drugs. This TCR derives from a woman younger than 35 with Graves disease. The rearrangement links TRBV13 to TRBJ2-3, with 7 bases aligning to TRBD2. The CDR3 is CASSSLTSEKGDTQYF. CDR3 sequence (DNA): TGTGCCAGCAGCTCCCTAACTAGCGAGAAGGGAGATACGCAGTATTTT. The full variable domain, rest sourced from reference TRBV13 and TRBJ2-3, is AAGVIQSPRHLIKEKRETATLKCYPIPRHDTVYWYQQGPGQDPQFLISFYEKMQSDKGSIPDRFSAQQFSDYHSELNMSSLELGDSALYFCASSSLTSEKGDTQYFGPGTRLTVL.